This T cell receptor (beta chain) appears in the sequencing data of a study of T cell changes during pregnancy in multiple sclerosis. The table came from immunoSEQ multiplex PCR; TCRdb's copy has only in-frame clones and leaves some out. Here the sample spans about 79,000 clones, 75% to 95% being singletons. In its sample, this clone was seen once. The ends lost 5 bases at V and 7 bases at J; junction bases unmatched: 12. Germline CDR1 reads MNHEY; CDR2 reads SMNVEV (reference sequence). The CDR3 consists of 15 residues. The V gene is TRBV27, the J gene TRBJ2-5; 8 bases are a match to TRBD2. This sample comprised CD4+ T cells from peripheral blood mononuclear cells, obtained in the second trimester of pregnancy. The clonotype comes from a female donor with multiple sclerosis, enrolled in a pregnancy study. CDR3 nucleotides: TGTGCCAGCAGTCCATCGAGGACTAGCCAGGTGACCCAGTACTTC. This codes for CASSPSRTSQVTQYF.